The clone carrying this T cell receptor (beta chain) has only a few counts. The sample is drawn from a study of blood T cell repertoires in COVID-19. Under the authors' procedure: The assay estimated nucleated cells by amplifying reference gene primers. The data were produced by immunoSEQ multiplex PCR, yet TCRdb's version contains in-frame clones alone and is incomplete. The V and J calls and clone size were taken over from that table, and D and trimming were inferred from the DNA. The sample records around 300,000 clones, 90% being singletons. The junction had 5 bases not matched to a gene; V was cut back by 3 bases and J by 3 bases. The CDR3 spans 14 residues. Germline V gene sequence: CDR1 MDHEN, CDR2 SYDVKM.

The source is a woman aged 40-49 years with COVID-19, enrolled during active disease. This sequence joins TRBV28 and TRBJ2-7; TRBD2 aligns across 7 bases. The sample was peripheral blood. The CDR3 loop reads CASSFGGSNYEQYF. The CDR3 DNA follows: TGTGCCAGCAGTTTCGGCGGGAGCAACTACGAGCAGTACTTC.